Following are 21 T cell receptor beta chains from one sample sequenced in a study of T cell responses to AZD1222 COVID-19 vaccine. Some clones are missing from TCRdb's copy, which holds only in-frame ones; the method was immunoSEQ multiplex PCR. The sample has fewer than 200,000 clones; around 92% are singletons. Sequenced here: peripheral blood, sampled on day 0 of AZD1222 vaccination. The source is an adult in good health.

The V and J genes are TRBV6-5 and TRBJ2-3; D could derive from TRBD1 or TRBD2 (5 bases each). Germline CDR1 and CDR2: MNHEY and SVGAGI. V was clipped by 6 bases and J by 2 bases, with 12 bases between them. CDR3 length: 14 amino acids. CDR3 protein: CASSKRDATDTQYF. The DNA of the CDR3 is TGTGCCAGCAGCAAACGGGACGCCACAGATACGCAGTATTTT.

The rearrangement uses TRBV30 and TRBJ1-5; D gene uncertain. The CDR3 has 13 residues. V lost 1 base and J lost 11, with 15 bases in between. Germline loops: CDR1 GTSNPN, CDR2 SVGIG (reference sequence). The CDR3 spells CAWSGLSNGAQHF. The CDR3 DNA reads TGTGCCTGGAGTGGACTTTCGAATGGGGCCCAGCATTTT.

Notes on this clone: Other DNA sequences in the sample encode the same CDR3. The genes are TRBV9 and TRBJ1-5; D gene ambiguous. The CDR3 runs to 14 residues. Germline assignment: CDR1 SGDLS and CDR2 YYNGEE. V gave up 2 bases and J gave up 1 base, with 7 bases separating them. The CDR3 coding sequence is TGTGCCAGCAGCGTGTCGGGAAGCAATCAGCCCCAGCATTTT. Translation gives CASSVSGSNQPQHF.

CDR3 in amino acids: CASSLTRDRLSGANVLTF. In DNA, the CDR3 is TGTGCCAGCAGCTTGACCCGGGACAGACTCTCTGGGGCCAACGTCCTGACTTTC. The chain recombines TRBV5-5 with TRBJ2-6, with 7 bases fitting TRBD1. The V and J ends lost 1 base and 0 bases, in that order; junction bases with no gene match: 7. The CDR3 length is 18 residues. CDR1 and CDR2 from the germline V gene are SGHKS and YYEKEE (reference sequence).

The CDR3 DNA reads TGCGCCAGCAGCTTGGTTGCTAGCGGGAGCTACGAGCAGTACTTC. Translation: CASSLVASGSYEQYF. The chain carries TRBV5-1 and TRBJ2-7, with 10 bases aligning to TRBD2. Looked up from germline, CDR1 is SGHRS and CDR2 is YFSETQ. There are 15 residues in the CDR3. Trimming removed 0 bases from V and 3 bases from J; junction bases left unmatched: 3.

This clone showed up just a few times. J is TRBJ1-1 and V is TRBV7-3; D not resolved. Per the germline V gene, CDR1 is SGHTA and CDR2 is FQGTGA. CDR3 length: 15 amino acids. V dropped 5 bases and J dropped 1 base, with 14 bases sitting between them. The CDR3 here is CASSRGGTENTEAFF. CDR3 nucleotide sequence: TGTGCCAGCAGCAGAGGAGGTACGGAGAACACTGAAGCTTTCTTT.

This chain links TRBV19 with TRBJ1-5; a possible D gene is TRBD1 (5 bases). This CDR3 is built from 12 residues. Deletions cut 11 bases from V and 1 base from J, with 9 bases between. The V gene's germline CDR1 is LNHDA and CDR2 SQIVND (reference sequence). CDR3 in amino acids: CASRGSNQPQHF. Written as DNA, the CDR3 is TGTGCCTCCCGGGGGAGCAATCAGCCCCAGCATTTT. The full variable domain, in which reference TRBV19 and TRBJ1-5 provide the parts outside the CDR3, is DGGITQSPKYLFRKEGQNVTLSCEQNLNHDAMYWYRQDPGQGLRLIYYSQIVNDFQKGDIAEGYSVSREKKESFPLTVTSAQKNPTAFYLCASRGSNQPQHFGDGTRLSIL.

The chain combines TRBV4-1 with TRBJ2-5; weak D call: TRBD1 (5 bases). The CDR3 spans 18 residues. Looked up from germline, CDR1 is MGHRA and CDR2 is YSYEKL. The germline V and J ends were trimmed by 1 base and 5 bases, with 23 bases remaining between them. Written as DNA, the CDR3 is TGCGCCAGCAGCCAAGGAATATTAAAAGCAGGGCCAGGGGAGACCCAGTACTTC. Translation gives CASSQGILKAGPGETQYF.

The chain links TRBV5-1 to TRBJ2-5; unclear D gene. Looked up from germline, CDR1 is SGHRS and CDR2 is YFSETQ. V shed 0 bases and J shed 0 bases, with 9 bases lying between them. The CDR3 extends over 15 amino acids. CDR3 sequence (DNA): TGCGCCAGCAGCTTGGTCGGGCGGTACCAAGAGACCCAGTACTTC. Translating gives CASSLVGRYQETQYF.

This clone was picked up one time. V usage is TRBV19 and J usage is TRBJ2-1, with TRBD1 as a possible D gene (6 bases). V was cut by 2 bases and J by 13 bases, with 15 bases left in between. Germline V gene lookup returns CDR1 LNHDA and CDR2 SQIVND (reference sequence). The CDR3 runs to 13 residues. In DNA, the CDR3 is TGTGCCAGTAGTATACCAGGGACACCCAGACAGTTCTTC. It is translated as CASSIPGTPRQFF.

The chain carries TRBV5-1 and TRBJ2-1; D is unclear. The V and J ends lost 0 bases and 0 bases respectively, with 13 bases between them. CDR3 length: 17 amino acids. The germline V gene encodes CDR1 SGHRS and CDR2 YFSETQ. Written as DNA, the CDR3 is TGCGCCAGCAGCTTGGACTCGGGCCCCCTCTCCTACAATGAGCAGTTCTTC. It yields the protein CASSLDSGPLSYNEQFF.

The chain joins TRBV27 to TRBJ1-1; the D gene is possibly TRBD1 (6 bases). Trimming pared 6 bases from V and 1 base from J, leaving 12 bases between. The CDR3 has 14 residues. Germline V gives CDR1 MNHEY, CDR2 SMNVEV (reference sequence). The CDR3 region is CASRPGHPNTEAFF. CDR3 bases: TGTGCCAGCAGACCGGGACATCCGAACACTGAAGCTTTCTTT.

The chain uses TRBV12-3 or TRBV12-4 and TRBJ1-6; tentatively, D is TRBD1 (5 bases). With 3 bases removed from V and 18 bases from J, the gap between germline ends came to 15 bases. This CDR3 contains 12 residues. In DNA, the CDR3 is TGTGCCAGCAGTTTGGGGACCTTAAACCCCCACTTT. It codes for CASSLGTLNPHF.

V is TRBV10-3 and J is TRBJ2-1; D tentatively reads TRBD1 or TRBD2 (5 bases each). V shed 0 bases and J shed 5 bases, with 8 bases lying between them. Germline values: CDR1 ENHRY, CDR2 SYGVKD. The CDR3 runs 14 residues. The CDR3 here is CAISESGRDNEQFF. The CDR3 DNA is TGTGCCATCAGTGAGTCGGGACGGGACAATGAGCAGTTCTTC.

This sequence joins TRBV12-3 or TRBV12-4 and TRBJ2-7, with unresolved D. The CDR3 totals 12 residues. V shed 4 bases and J shed 3 bases, with 7 bases lying between them. CDR3 region: CASSYSNYEQYF. CDR3 in DNA: TGTGCCAGCAGTTACAGTAACTACGAGCAGTACTTC.

The chain joins TRBV27 to TRBJ1-5; 12 bases align to TRBD1. The CDR3 is made up of 18 amino acids. CDR1 and CDR2 (germline): MNHEY, SMNVEV (reference sequence). J gave up 8 bases and V 5 bases, and 16 bases lay outside the gene matches. This chain's CDR3 is CASSTTGTGGARIEPQHF. Here the CDR3 DNA reads TGTGCCAGCAGTACGACCGGGACAGGGGGCGCGAGGATCGAGCCCCAGCATTTT.

This rearrangement joins TRBV5-5 to TRBJ2-7; D call uncertain. Germline V lookup: CDR1 SGHKS, CDR2 YYEKEE (reference sequence). This CDR3 region has 14 residues. V was pared by 0 bases and J by 2 bases, with 9 bases between. CDR3 DNA: TGTGCCAGCAGCTTGGCAGGCCCACCCTACGAGCAGTACTTC. Translated: CASSLAGPPYEQYF.

The chain has TRBV2 and TRBJ1-6, with D possibly TRBD1 on 5 matching bases. CDR3 length equals 15 residues. The germline CDR1 and CDR2 sequences are SNHLY and FYNNEI. V lost 7 bases to trimming and J lost 10 bases, with 20 bases between them. The CDR3 DNA is TGTGCCAGCACCAGGGCTCCTGAGGTTACGTCACCCCTCCACTTT. As protein: CASTRAPEVTSPLHF.

The chain is built from TRBV19 and TRBJ2-2, with D possibly TRBD2 on 5 matching bases. CDR3 size: 14 residues. The germline V and J ends were trimmed by 5 bases and 1 base, with 8 bases remaining between them. Germline V gene lookup returns CDR1 LNHDA and CDR2 SQIVND (reference sequence). CDR3 loop: CASSGSENTGELFF. CDR3 sequence (DNA): TGTGCCAGTAGTGGTAGCGAGAACACCGGGGAGCTGTTTTTT.

The chain links TRBV4-1 to TRBJ1-5; TRBD1 agrees at 7 bases. Looked up from germline, CDR1 is MGHRA and CDR2 is YSYEKL. Unmatched junction bases numbered 15, after V lost 0 bases and J lost 4 bases. The CDR3 is 19 residues long. The CDR3 sequence is CASSQEASGTASLNQPQHF. The DNA of the CDR3 is TGCGCCAGCAGCCAAGAGGCCTCCGGGACAGCAAGCCTTAATCAGCCCCAGCATTTT.

The genes are TRBV11-1 and TRBJ1-4, with 9 positions matching TRBD1. The CDR3 extends over 16 amino acids. In germline, CDR1 is SGHAT, CDR2 FQDESV (reference sequence). V lost 5 bases, J lost 8 bases, and 12 bases stayed unmatched. The CDR3: CASSAITGGVGEKLFF. CDR3 bases: TGTGCCAGCAGCGCAATTACAGGGGGCGTTGGAGAAAAACTGTTTTTT.